This TCR beta chain was observed in a study of shared clonotypes between healthy human individuals. The assay was immunoSEQ multiplex PCR, and TCRdb's table has in-frame clones only and misses some. The sample gives approximately 530,000 clones, 96% of which show up once; roughly 0.06% is in the top ten. CDR3 size: 14 residues. Germline V gives CDR1 GTSNPN, CDR2 SVGIG (reference sequence). The ends lost 6 bases at V and 6 bases at J; junction bases unmatched: 8. The sequenced sample was naive CD4+ T cells sorted from blood. The subset: CD45RA+ positively selected. This chain joins TRBV30 and TRBJ1-1; 12 bases are a match to TRBD1. This receptor was identified in a woman under 40 in good health. CDR3 coding DNA: TGTGCCTGTTTACTCGGGACAGGGGGCCCTGAAGCTTTCTTT. Amino acids: CACLLGTGGPEAFF.